This passage covers 3 T cell receptor beta chains from one sample sequenced in a study of CD8+CD57+ T cells in acquired aplastic anemia. Profiling of TCR beta VDJ combinations and CDR3 sequences used genomic DNA as template. MiXCR, applied by TCRdb to the reads, yields one record per CDR3 protein. The sample yields about 210,000 distinct CDR3 sequences, 30% to 40% seen once. The specimen was sorted CD4+, CD8+, or CD8+CD57+ T cells (not recorded which) from PBMCs. All receptors derive from a human donor in good health, serving as a control.

Regarding this clonotype: This may come from a read error, since a much larger clone is one base off. The chain uses TRBV11-1 and TRBJ2-3, with TRBD1 identical over 10 bases. Unmatched junction bases numbered 4, after V lost 4 bases and J lost 3 bases. This CDR3 comprises 15 residues. CDR1 and CDR2 (germline): SGHAT, FQDESV (reference sequence). The CDR3 here is CASSYGQGVTDTQYF. CDR3 DNA: TGTGCCAGCAGCTATGGACAGGGGGTAACAGATACGCAGTATTTT.

The J gene is TRBJ2-1, the V gene TRBV11-1; TRBD1 matches at 7 bases. This CDR3 is built from 17 residues. After removal of 5 bases from V and 9 bases from J, the junction contained 19 bases not matched to a gene. CDR1 and CDR2 (germline): SGHAT, FQDESV (reference sequence). The CDR3, as DNA: TGTGCCAGCAGCAAGGCCCCCAGACAGGGCCGGGGTGCTGAGCAGTTCTTC. It encodes CASSKAPRQGRGAEQFF.

This clonotype was detected only a few times. The chain links TRBV3-1 to TRBJ1-4; the D gene is possibly TRBD1 (6 bases). Germline CDR1 reads LGHDT; CDR2 reads YNNKEL (reference sequence). The CDR3 spans 17 residues. V was shortened by 1 base and J by 11 bases, with 23 bases between the two germline ends. The DNA for the CDR3 is TGTGCCAGCAGCCAAGGGCGACAGGTTCACTCAAGGGGGAAACTGTTTTTT. Its translation is CASSQGRQVHSRGKLFF. Full variable domain (remainder filled in from reference TRBV3-1 and TRBJ1-4): DTAVSQTPKYLVTQMGNDKSIKCEQNLGHDTMYWYKQDSKKFLKIMFSYNNKELIINETVPNRFSPKSPDKAHLNLHINSLELGDSAVYFCASSQGRQVHSRGKLFFGSGTQLSVL.